What follows describes a single T cell receptor (beta chain). Libraries were prepared by immunoSEQ multiplex PCR; TCRdb keeps only in-frame clonotypes and omits some of them. The profile shows approximately 300,000 clones, roughly 90% of them singletons. The data derive from a study of blood T cell repertoires in COVID-19. CDR3 length equals 15 residues. V trimming: 1 base; J trimming: 2 bases; junction bases outside the gene matches: 5. CDR1 is MNHEY and CDR2 is SMNVEV in the germline V gene (reference sequence). The sequence derives from a woman in her 30s who had recovered from COVID-19. What was sequenced was PBMCs or T cells enriched from blood (not recorded which). This chain uses TRBV27 with TRBJ2-7; 7 bases are shared with TRBD1. The CDR3 is CASSLLSGGTYEQYF. DNA for the CDR3: TGTGCCAGCAGTTTATTGTCAGGGGGTACCTACGAGCAGTACTTC.